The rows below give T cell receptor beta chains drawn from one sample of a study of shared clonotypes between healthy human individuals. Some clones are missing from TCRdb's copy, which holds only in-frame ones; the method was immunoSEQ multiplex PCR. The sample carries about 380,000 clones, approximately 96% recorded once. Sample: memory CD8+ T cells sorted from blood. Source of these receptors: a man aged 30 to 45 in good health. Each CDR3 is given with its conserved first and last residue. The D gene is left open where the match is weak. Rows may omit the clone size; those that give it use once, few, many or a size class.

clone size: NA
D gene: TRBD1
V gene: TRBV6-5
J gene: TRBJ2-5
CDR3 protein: CASTSGQQETQYF
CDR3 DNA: TGTGCCAGCACCTCGGGACAGCAAGAGACCCAGTACTTC

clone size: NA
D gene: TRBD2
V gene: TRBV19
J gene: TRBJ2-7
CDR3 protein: CASSITASGAYEQYF
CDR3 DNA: TGTGCCAGTAGTATAACGGCTAGCGGAGCCTACGAGCAGTACTTC

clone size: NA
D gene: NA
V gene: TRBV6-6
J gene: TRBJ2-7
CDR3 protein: CASSYSLTDLWVYF
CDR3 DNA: TGTGCCAGCAGTTACTCTCTTACCGATCTTTGGGTGTACTTC

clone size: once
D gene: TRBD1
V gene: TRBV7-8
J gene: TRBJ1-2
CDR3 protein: CASSSTGGYGYTF
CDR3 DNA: TGTGCCAGCAGCTCTACAGGGGGTTATGGCTACACCTTC

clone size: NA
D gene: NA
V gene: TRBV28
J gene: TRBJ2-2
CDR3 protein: CASSMGGNGFLTGELFF
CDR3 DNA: TGTGCCAGCAGCATGGGCGGAAATGGATTCCTCACCGGGGAGCTGTTTTTT

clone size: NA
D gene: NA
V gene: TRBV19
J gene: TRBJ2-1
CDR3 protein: CASSQQRGSFYNEQFF
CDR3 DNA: TGTGCCAGTAGTCAACAGAGGGGCTCTTTCTACAATGAGCAGTTCTTC

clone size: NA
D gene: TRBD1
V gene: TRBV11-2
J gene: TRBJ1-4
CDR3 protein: CASSSAGKLTGDLEKLFF
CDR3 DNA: TGTGCCAGCAGCTCGGCGGGAAAATTGACAGGGGATCTTGAAAAACTGTTTTTT

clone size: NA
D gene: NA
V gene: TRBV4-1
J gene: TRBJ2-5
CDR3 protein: CASSQDREWETQYF
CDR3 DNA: TGCGCCAGCAGCCAAGATCGAGAATGGGAGACCCAGTACTTC

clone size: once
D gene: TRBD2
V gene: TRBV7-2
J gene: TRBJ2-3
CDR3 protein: CASGLRTSATLGDTQYF
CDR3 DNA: TGTGCCAGCGGGCTGAGGACTAGCGCAACATTGGGGGATACGCAGTATTTT

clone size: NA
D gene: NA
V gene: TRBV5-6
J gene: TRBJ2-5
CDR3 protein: CASSLGPAVETQYF
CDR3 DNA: TGTGCCAGCAGCTTGGGCCCGGCGGTGGAGACCCAGTACTTC

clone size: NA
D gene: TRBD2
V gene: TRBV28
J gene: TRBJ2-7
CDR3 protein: CASSGALAGVGVGYEQYF
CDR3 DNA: TGTGCCAGCAGTGGGGCCCTAGCGGGAGTAGGCGTTGGTTACGAGCAGTACTTC

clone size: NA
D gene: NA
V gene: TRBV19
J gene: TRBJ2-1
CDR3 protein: CASSILAYNEQFF
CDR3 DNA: TGTGCCAGTAGTATCCTAGCCTACAATGAGCAGTTCTTC

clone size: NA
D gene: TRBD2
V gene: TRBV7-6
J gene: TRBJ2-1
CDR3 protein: CASSFGTSGRLNEQFF
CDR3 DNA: TGTGCCAGCAGCTTCGGGACTAGCGGGAGGCTAAATGAGCAGTTCTTC

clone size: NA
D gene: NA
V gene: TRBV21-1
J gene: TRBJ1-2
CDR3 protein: CASSKVRGREPYGYTF
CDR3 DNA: TGTGCCAGCAGCAAAGTACGGGGGCGTGAACCCTATGGCTACACCTTC

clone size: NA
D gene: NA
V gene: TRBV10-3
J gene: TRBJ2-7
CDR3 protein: CAISGAENLNSYEQYF
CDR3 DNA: TGTGCCATCAGTGGGGCAGAAAACCTAAATTCCTACGAGCAGTACTTC

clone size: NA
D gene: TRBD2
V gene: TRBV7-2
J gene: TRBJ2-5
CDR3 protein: CASSSQRGAQETQYF
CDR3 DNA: TGTGCCAGCAGCTCCCAGCGGGGGGCACAAGAGACCCAGTACTTC

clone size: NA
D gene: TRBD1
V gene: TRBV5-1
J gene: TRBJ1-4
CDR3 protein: CASSTSTGFDEKLFF
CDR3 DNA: TGCGCCAGCAGCACCTCGACAGGGTTCGATGAAAAACTGTTTTTT

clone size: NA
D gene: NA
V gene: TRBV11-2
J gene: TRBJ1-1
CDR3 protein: CASSFDGMEAFF
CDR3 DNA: TGTGCCAGCAGCTTCGATGGGATGGAAGCTTTCTTT

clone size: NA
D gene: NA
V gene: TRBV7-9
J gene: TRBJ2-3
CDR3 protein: CASSLARGDTQYF
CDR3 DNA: TGTGCCAGCAGCTTAGCGCGAGGGGATACGCAGTATTTT

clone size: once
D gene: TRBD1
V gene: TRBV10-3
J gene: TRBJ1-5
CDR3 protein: CAIRGDRGNQPQHF
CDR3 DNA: TGTGCCATCAGAGGGGACAGGGGCAATCAGCCCCAGCATTTT

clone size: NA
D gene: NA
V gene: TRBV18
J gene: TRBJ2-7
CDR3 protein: CASSPLQGVEQYF
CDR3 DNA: TGTGCCAGCTCACCACTACAGGGAGTAGAGCAGTACTTC

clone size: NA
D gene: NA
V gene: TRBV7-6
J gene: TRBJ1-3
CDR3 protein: CASSLVGSGNTIYF
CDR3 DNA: TGTGCCAGCAGCTTAGTCGGGTCTGGAAACACCATATATTTT

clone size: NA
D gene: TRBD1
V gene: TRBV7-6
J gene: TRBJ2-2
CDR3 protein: CASSLGQGVTGELFF
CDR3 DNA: TGTGCCAGCAGCTTGGGCCAGGGGGTTACCGGGGAGCTGTTTTTT

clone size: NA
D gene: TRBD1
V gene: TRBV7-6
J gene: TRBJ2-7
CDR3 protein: CASSIGTGDEQYF
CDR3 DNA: TGTGCCAGCAGCATTGGGACAGGGGACGAGCAGTACTTC

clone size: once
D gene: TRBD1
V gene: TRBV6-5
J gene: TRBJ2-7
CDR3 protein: CASSYSMGRGYEQYF
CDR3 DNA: TGTGCCAGCAGTTACTCGATGGGCAGGGGGTACGAGCAGTACTTC